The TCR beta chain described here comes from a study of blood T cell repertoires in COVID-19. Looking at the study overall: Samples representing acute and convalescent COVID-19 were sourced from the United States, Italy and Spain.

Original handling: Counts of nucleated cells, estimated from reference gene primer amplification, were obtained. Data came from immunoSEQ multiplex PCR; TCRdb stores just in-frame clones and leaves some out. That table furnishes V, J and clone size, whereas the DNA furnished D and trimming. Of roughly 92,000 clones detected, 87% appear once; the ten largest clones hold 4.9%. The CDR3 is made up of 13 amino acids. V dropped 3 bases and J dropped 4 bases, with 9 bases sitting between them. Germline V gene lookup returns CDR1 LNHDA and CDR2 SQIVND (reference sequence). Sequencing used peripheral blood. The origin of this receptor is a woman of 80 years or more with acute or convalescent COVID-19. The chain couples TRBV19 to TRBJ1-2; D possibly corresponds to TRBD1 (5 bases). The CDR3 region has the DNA TGTGCCAGTAGTATGGTGGGACTCTATGGCTACACCTTC. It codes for CASSMVGLYGYTF.